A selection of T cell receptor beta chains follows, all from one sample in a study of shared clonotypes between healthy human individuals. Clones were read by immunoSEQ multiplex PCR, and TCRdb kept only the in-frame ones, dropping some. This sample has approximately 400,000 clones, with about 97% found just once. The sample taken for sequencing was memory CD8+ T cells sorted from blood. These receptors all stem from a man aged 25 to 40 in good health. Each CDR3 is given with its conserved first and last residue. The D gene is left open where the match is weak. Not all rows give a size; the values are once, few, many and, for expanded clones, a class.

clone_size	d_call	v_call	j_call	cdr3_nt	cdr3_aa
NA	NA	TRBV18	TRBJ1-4	TGTGCCAGCTCACCCGGGACCTCAACTAATGAAAAACTGTTTTTT	CASSPGTSTNEKLFF
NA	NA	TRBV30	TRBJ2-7	TGTGCCGGCAGCCTCAGGGGTTCCTACGAGCAGTACTTC	CAGSLRGSYEQYF
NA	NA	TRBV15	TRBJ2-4	TGTGCCACCAGCAGAACAGGGGCCAAAAACATTCAGTACTTC	CATSRTGAKNIQYF
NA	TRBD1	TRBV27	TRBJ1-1	TGTGCCAGCAACCCAGACAGGGCAAACACTGAAGCTTTCTTT	CASNPDRANTEAFF
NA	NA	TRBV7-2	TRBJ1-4	TGTGCCAGCAGCGCCCTCAACAGGAGTGTGAATGAAAAACTGTTTTTT	CASSALNRSVNEKLFF
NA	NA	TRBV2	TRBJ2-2	TGTGCCAGCAGTGATGAACGGACCGGGGAGCTGTTTTTT	CASSDERTGELFF
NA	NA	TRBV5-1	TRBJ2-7	TGCGCCAGCAGCTCGGAACCGGGCCCCGGGTCCTACGAGCAGTACTTC	CASSSEPGPGSYEQYF
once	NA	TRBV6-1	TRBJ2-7	TGTGCCAGCAGGATGGACTGGGACGCAGGGTACGAGCAGTACTTC	CASRMDWDAGYEQYF
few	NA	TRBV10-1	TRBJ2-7	TGCGCCAGCAGTGAGTCGAGCGGACGGTACGAGCAGTACTTC	CASSESSGRYEQYF
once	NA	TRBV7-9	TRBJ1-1	TGTGCCAGCAGCCGAGTACAGGGTCGGAACACTGAAGCTTTCTTT	CASSRVQGRNTEAFF
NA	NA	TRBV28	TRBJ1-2	TGTGCCAGCAAGGCCGATTCGGGCTACACCTTC	CASKADSGYTF
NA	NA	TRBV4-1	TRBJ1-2	TGCGCCAGCAGCCAAGTTGCCGTTTCTAACTATGGCTACACCTTC	CASSQVAVSNYGYTF
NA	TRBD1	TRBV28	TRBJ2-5	TGTGCCAGCAGTTCCCAGGACAGGGGGCTTGTGGAGACCCAGTACTTC	CASSSQDRGLVETQYF
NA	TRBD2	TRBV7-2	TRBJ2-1	TGTGCCAGCAGCTTAATCCACTTCGCGGGAGTGATCTACAATGAGCAGTTCTTC	CASSLIHFAGVIYNEQFF
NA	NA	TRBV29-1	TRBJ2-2	TGCAGCGTTGATCCCGGGAACACCGGGGAGCTGTTTTTT	CSVDPGNTGELFF
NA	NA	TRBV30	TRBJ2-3	TGTGCCTGGAGTGGGGCAGATACGCAGTATTTT	CAWSGADTQYF
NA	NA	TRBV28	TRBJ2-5	TGTGCCAGCAGACTCAGGGGCCATGAGACCCAGTACTTC	CASRLRGHETQYF
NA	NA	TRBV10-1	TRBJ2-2	TGCGCCAGCAGTGATAGGGGGGACGGGGAGCTGTTTTTT	CASSDRGDGELFF
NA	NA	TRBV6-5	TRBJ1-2	TGTGCCAGCAGTTACTCGATTTATGAGAATGGCTACACCTTC	CASSYSIYENGYTF
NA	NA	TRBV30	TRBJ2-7	TGTGCCTGGAGTGTTGGTAATAGCGGCCCTTACGAGCAGTACTTC	CAWSVGNSGPYEQYF
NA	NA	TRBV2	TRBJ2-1	TGTGCCAGCAGTTCGCGGGGCAATGAGCAGTTCTTC	CASSSRGNEQFF
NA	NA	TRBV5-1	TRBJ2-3	TGCGCCAGCAGCCGTACCGGGGTCGGCACAGATACGCAGTATTTT	CASSRTGVGTDTQYF
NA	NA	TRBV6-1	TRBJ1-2	TGTGCCAGCAGTGAATTTAGGACAGTGTCTTATGGCTACACCTTC	CASSEFRTVSYGYTF
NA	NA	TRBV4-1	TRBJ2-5	TGCGCCAGCAGCCAACGAAGAAGCGACGAGACCCAGTACTTC	CASSQRRSDETQYF
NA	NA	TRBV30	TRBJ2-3	TGTGCCTGGAGTGTACCCGGGAGCTCAGATACGCAGTATTTT	CAWSVPGSSDTQYF
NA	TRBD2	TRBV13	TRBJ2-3	TGTGCCAGCAGCTTATCCTACAAGGTATCGGTTTCTAGCGGGAGCACAGATACGCAGTATTTT	CASSLSYKVSVSSGSTDTQYF
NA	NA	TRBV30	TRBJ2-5	TGTGCCTGGAGTCGGTTAGCCCTACAAGAGACCCAGTACTTC	CAWSRLALQETQYF
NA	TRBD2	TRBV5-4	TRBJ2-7	TGTGCCGGTGGTCTAGCGGGAACTTACGAGCAGTACTTC	CAGGLAGTYEQYF
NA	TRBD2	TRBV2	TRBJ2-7	TGTGCCAGCAGTGAAGCTAGCGGGAGGTCCTACGAGCAGTACTTC	CASSEASGRSYEQYF
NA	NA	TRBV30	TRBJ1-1	TGTGCCTGGAGCCGGGGCAGGGCTGAAGCTTTCTTT	CAWSRGRAEAFF
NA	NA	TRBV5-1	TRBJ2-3	TGCGCCAGCAGCCAACTAGCAGATACGCAGTATTTT	CASSQLADTQYF
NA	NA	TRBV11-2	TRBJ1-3	TGTGCCAGCAGCTTGGGCGGCTTCTCTGGAAACACCATATATTTT	CASSLGGFSGNTIYF
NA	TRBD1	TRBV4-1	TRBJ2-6	TGCGCCAGCAGCCAAGCAGTGGTCAGGGGGCGGGTCTCTGGGGCCAACGTCCTGACTTTC	CASSQAVVRGRVSGANVLTF
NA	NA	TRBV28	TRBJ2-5	TGTGCCAGCAGCAGAGGTGAGACCCAGTACTTC	CASSRGETQYF
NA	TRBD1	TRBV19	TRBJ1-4	TGTGCCAGTAGTATTGGGACAGGGGAAAAACTGTTTTTT	CASSIGTGEKLFF
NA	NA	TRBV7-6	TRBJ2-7	TGTGCCAGCAGCTTCAACGTAGGGGTTGTCTACGAGCAGTACTTC	CASSFNVGVVYEQYF
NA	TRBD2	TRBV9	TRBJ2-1	TGTGCCAGCAGCAAACAAGCGGGAGGGCCCTCTTACAATGAGCAGTTCTTC	CASSKQAGGPSYNEQFF
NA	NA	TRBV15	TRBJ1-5	TGTGCCACCAGCCCCGGCGGGGGATTACAGCCCCAGCATTTT	CATSPGGGLQPQHF
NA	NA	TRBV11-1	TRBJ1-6	TGTGCCAGCAGCTTGCGGACCGGGAATTCACCCCTCCACTTT	CASSLRTGNSPLHF
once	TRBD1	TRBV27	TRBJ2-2	TGTGCCAGCCGGATAGGGACAGGGCCGAACACCGGGGAGCTGTTTTTT	CASRIGTGPNTGELFF
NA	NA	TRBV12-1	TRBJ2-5	TGTGCCAGCAGCCCAACCCGCGGGGGTTGGTACCAAGAGACCCAGTACTTC	CASSPTRGGWYQETQYF
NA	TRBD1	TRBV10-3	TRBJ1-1	TGTGCCATCGACAGGGGGCCGAACACTGAAGCTTTCTTT	CAIDRGPNTEAFF
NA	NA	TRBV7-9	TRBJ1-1	TGTGCCAGCAGCCCTGGTGGGAGTAGGACTTTCTTT	CASSPGGSRTFF
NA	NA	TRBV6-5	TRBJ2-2	TGTGCCAGCAGTACCCGGCCCAACACCGGGGAGCTGTTTTTT	CASSTRPNTGELFF